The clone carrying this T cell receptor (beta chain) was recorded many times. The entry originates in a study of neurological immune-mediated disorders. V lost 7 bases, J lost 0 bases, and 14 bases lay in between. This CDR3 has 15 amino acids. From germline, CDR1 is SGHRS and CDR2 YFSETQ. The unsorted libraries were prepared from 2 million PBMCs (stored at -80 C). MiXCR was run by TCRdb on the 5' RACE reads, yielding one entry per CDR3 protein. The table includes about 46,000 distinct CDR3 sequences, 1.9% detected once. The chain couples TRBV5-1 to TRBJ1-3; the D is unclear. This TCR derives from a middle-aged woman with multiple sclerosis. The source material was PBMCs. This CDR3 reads CASRGEPISGNTIYF. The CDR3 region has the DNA TGCGCCAGCCGTGGTGAGCCTATCTCTGGAAACACCATATATTTT. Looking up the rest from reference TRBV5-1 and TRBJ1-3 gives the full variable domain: KAGVTQTPRYLIKTRGQQVTLSCSPISGHRSVSWYQQTPGQGLQFLFEYFSETQRNKGNFPGRFSGRQFSNSRSEMNVSTLELGDSALYLCASRGEPISGNTIYFGEGSWLTVV.